This TCR beta chain was sequenced for a study of shared clonotypes between healthy human individuals. Assay runs were performed at deep level. Here immunoSEQ multiplex PCR was the method, and the copy in TCRdb shows in-frame clones only, minus some. The sample carries 190,000 or so clones, approximately 92% recorded once. Germline V gene data show CDR1 as SGHNT and CDR2 as YYREEE (reference sequence). The V and J ends lost 5 bases and 5 bases respectively, with 13 bases between them. This CDR3 region has 13 residues. The sequence came from a woman under 40 in good health. The V call is TRBV5-4, the J call TRBJ1-2; no firm D call. The sample consisted of naive CD4+ T cells sorted from blood. Indicated subset: CD45RA+ positively selected. The CDR3 DNA sequence: TGTGCCAGCAGTTCGGTCAGCGTGTATGGCTACACCTTC. Translation gives CASSSVSVYGYTF.